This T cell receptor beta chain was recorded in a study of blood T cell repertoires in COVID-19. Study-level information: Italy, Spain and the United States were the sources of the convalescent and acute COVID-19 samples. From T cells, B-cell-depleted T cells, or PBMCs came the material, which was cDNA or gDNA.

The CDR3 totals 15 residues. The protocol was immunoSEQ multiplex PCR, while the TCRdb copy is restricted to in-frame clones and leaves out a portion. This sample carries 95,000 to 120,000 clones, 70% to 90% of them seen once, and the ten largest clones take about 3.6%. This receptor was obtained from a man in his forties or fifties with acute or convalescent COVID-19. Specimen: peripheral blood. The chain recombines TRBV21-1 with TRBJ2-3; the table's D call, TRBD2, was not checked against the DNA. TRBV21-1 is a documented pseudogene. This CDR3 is CASNLTAGGQDTQYF. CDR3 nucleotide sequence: TGTGCCAGCAATCTGACAGCGGGGGGGCAAGATACGCAGTATTTT.